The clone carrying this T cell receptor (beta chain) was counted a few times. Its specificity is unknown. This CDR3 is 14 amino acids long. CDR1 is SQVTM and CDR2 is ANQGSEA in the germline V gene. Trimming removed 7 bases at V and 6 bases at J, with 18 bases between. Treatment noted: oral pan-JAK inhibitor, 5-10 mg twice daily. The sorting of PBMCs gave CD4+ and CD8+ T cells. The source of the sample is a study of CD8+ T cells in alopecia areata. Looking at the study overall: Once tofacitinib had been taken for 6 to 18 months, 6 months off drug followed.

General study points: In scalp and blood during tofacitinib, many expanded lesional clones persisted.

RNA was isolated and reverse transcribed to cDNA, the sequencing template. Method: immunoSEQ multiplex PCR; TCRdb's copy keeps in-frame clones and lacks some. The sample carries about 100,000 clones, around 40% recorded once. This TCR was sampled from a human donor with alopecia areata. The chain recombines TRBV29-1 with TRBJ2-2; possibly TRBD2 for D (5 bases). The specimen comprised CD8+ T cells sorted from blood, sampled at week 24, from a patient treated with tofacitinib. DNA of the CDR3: TGCAGCGCCGCGGCAAATCGGGGATCCGGGGAGCTGTTTTTT. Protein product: CSAAANRGSGELFF.